These 19 T cell receptor beta chains originate from one sample sequenced in a study of metastatic and nonmetastatic thyroid tumors. TCRdb re-called the PCR reads through MiXCR. The data show 15,000 to 20,000 clones, with approximately 13% seen just once and more than 15% held by the top ten. No treatment had been given to any patient before thyroid surgery. Material: tumor tissue. Receptors were obtained from a female donor with papillary thyroid cancer or a benign thyroid nodule (not recorded which). Some clones in this sample may be carry-over from other donors' samples.

This clone was counted many times. J is TRBJ2-2 and V is TRBV7-9; 13 bases match TRBD2. The length of the CDR3 is 15 residues. Germline CDR1 is SEHNR and CDR2 is FQNEAQ (reference sequence). The V segment lost 8 bases and the J segment 6 bases; nucleotides outside the gene matches: 6. The chain's CDR3 is CASRGLAGAAGELFF. The CDR3 coding sequence is TGTGCCAGCCGAGGACTAGCGGGAGCGGCCGGGGAGCTGTTTTTT.

V is TRBV20-1 and J is TRBJ2-7; D gene ambiguous. There are 11 residues in the CDR3. V was trimmed by 7 bases and J by 4 bases, leaving 11 bases between them. Germline-derived CDR1 and CDR2 are DFQATT and SNEGSKA (reference sequence). The CDR3 spells CSGRPRYEQYF. The CDR3 DNA follows: TGCAGTGGACGTCCGAGGTACGAGCAGTACTTC.

By its share, this clone is medium-sized. This chain connects TRBV27 to TRBJ2-7; TRBD1 or TRBD2 may be the D gene (5 bases each). The CDR3 is 12 residues long. Germline V lookup: CDR1 MNHEY, CDR2 SMNVEV (reference sequence). The V gene lost 6 bases and the J gene lost 3 bases, with 9 bases spanning the gap. The CDR3 DNA is TGTGCCAGCAGGGGACCCTACTACGAGCAGTACTTC. This codes for CASRGPYYEQYF.

This clone was counted ten times or more. The CDR3 bases are TGTGCCAGCAGTGAGACTCGAGAGACCCAGTACTTC. Its translation is CASSETRETQYF. The V and J genes are TRBV6-1 and TRBJ2-5; no reliable D call. The V end was cut by 3 bases, the J end by 4 bases, with 6 bases between. The CDR3 totals 12 residues. Germline V lookup: CDR1 MNHNS, CDR2 SASEGT.

Concerning this clone itself: Being one base from a much bigger clone, this may be a read error. Other DNA sequences of this sample code for an identical CDR3. This rearrangement joins TRBV29-1 to TRBJ2-7, with D possibly TRBD2 on 5 matching bases. This CDR3 is built from 13 residues. Germline assignment: CDR1 SQVTM and CDR2 ANQGSEA. The CDR3 sequence is CSVEIPTAYEQYF. CDR3 nucleotide sequence: TGTAGCGTTGAAATCCCCACAGCCTACGAGCAGTACTTC.

By sample fraction, this clone is medium-sized. The V and J genes are TRBV9 and TRBJ1-6, with D unclear. V was trimmed by 4 bases and J by 15 bases, leaving 14 bases between them. Per the germline V gene, CDR1 is SGDLS and CDR2 is YYNGEE. This CDR3 is 12 amino acids long. The CDR3 nucleotides read TGTGCCAGCAGCCCCCTGGAGGGTTTCCTCCACTTT. This translates into CASSPLEGFLHF.

The sample holds a few counts of this clone. This chain uses TRBV6-1 with TRBJ2-1; no definite D call. The CDR3 spans 13 residues. The V and J ends lost 1 base and 8 bases respectively, with 9 bases between them. The V gene's germline CDR1 is MNHNS and CDR2 SASEGT. The CDR3 DNA follows: TGTGCCAGCAGTGAAGTGCCGCGCGATGAGCAGTTCTTC. Translating gives CASSEVPRDEQFF.

The chain has TRBV20-1 and TRBJ1-1; TRBD1 might be the D (5 bases). In germline, CDR1 is DFQATT, CDR2 SNEGSKA (reference sequence). The CDR3 runs to 16 residues. Trimming left V 0 bases short and J 0 bases short, with 14 bases between. The DNA for the CDR3 is TGCAGTGCTAGAGACCAAGAGGGACGGATGAACACTGAAGCTTTCTTT. It specifies CSARDQEGRMNTEAFF.

This clone was picked up many times. This CDR3 reads CASSLGWGAQAFF. Here the CDR3 DNA reads TGTGCCAGCAGTTTAGGTTGGGGGGCCCAAGCTTTCTTT. The chain links TRBV12-3 or TRBV12-4 to TRBJ1-1; D might be TRBD1 (6 bases). This CDR3 is 13 amino acids long. V lost 1 base and J 9 bases, leaving 12 bases between the germline ends.

There are many counts of this clone. This chain uses TRBV5-1 with TRBJ2-7, with D hard to call. CDR3 size: 12 residues. The germline V gene encodes CDR1 SGHRS and CDR2 YFSETQ. The V gene lost 6 bases and the J gene lost 3 bases, with 10 bases spanning the gap. Here the CDR3 reads CASNSPIYEQYF. CDR3 nucleotides: TGCGCCAGCAACTCTCCTATCTACGAGCAGTACTTC.

This clone is medium-sized (0.01 to 0.1%) within its sample. The genes are TRBV11-2 and TRBJ1-2; D might be TRBD1 (6 bases). Germline V gene sequence: CDR1 SGHAT, CDR2 FQNNGV. V was clipped by 1 base and J by 3 bases, with 15 bases between them. This CDR3 spans 16 amino acids. CDR3 loop: CASSLGPGAGDYGYTF. In DNA form, the CDR3 reads TGTGCCAGCAGCTTAGGCCCGGGGGCAGGCGACTATGGCTACACCTTC.

This rearrangement joins TRBV28 to TRBJ2-7; 9 bases align to TRBD2. This CDR3 contains 15 residues. CDR1 and CDR2 from the germline V gene are MDHEN and SYDVKM. The ends lost 6 bases at V and 0 bases at J; junction bases unmatched: 6. CDR3 loop: CASRLFSGSSYEQYF. The CDR3 coding sequence is TGTGCCAGCAGGCTCTTTAGCGGGAGCTCCTACGAGCAGTACTTC.

This clone was seen at least ten times. The chain carries TRBV28 and TRBJ2-7; the D gene is possibly TRBD2 (7 bases). Germline V lookup: CDR1 MDHEN, CDR2 SYDVKM. This CDR3 spans 13 amino acids. The germline V and J ends were trimmed by 6 bases and 7 bases, with 16 bases remaining between them. The CDR3: CASSLGGGWEQYF. The DNA of the CDR3 is TGTGCCAGCAGCCTAGGGGGGGGCTGGGAGCAGTACTTC.

This clone appeared many times. The chain links TRBV12-3 or TRBV12-4 to TRBJ1-5, with D unclear. The CDR3 length is 13 residues. V was clipped by 7 bases and J by 5 bases, with 12 bases between them. CDR3 residues: CASTWGRDQPQHF. CDR3 nucleotides: TGTGCCAGCACCTGGGGTAGGGATCAGCCCCAGCATTTT.

This clone was seen at least ten times. This chain joins TRBV18 and TRBJ2-1; 7 nucleotides agree with TRBD2. This CDR3 contains 14 residues. CDR1 is KGHSH and CDR2 is LQKENI in the germline V gene. V was clipped by 3 bases and J by 4 bases; unmatched bases: 3. This chain's CDR3 is CASSPGRVYNEQFF. CDR3 coding DNA: TGTGCCAGCTCACCGGGGAGGGTTTACAATGAGCAGTTCTTC.

This clone was counted ten times or more. The rearrangement joins TRBV5-1 to TRBJ2-1; no firm D call. V lost 3 bases and J 7 bases, leaving 8 bases between the germline ends. The germline V gene has CDR1 SGHRS and CDR2 YFSETQ. The CDR3 length is 12 residues. The CDR3 sequence: CASSSPGNEQFF. CDR3 bases: TGCGCCAGCAGCTCCCCCGGGAATGAGCAGTTCTTC.

This clone was counted ten times or more. The V gene is TRBV12-3 or TRBV12-4, the J gene TRBJ2-7; D may be TRBD1 (5 bases). The CDR3 consists of 17 residues. Trimming left V 0 bases short and J 2 bases short, with 17 bases between. The DNA of the CDR3 is TGTGCCAGCAGTTTAGCCTTGGGGCCGGACACCACCTACGAGCAGTACTTC. Translation gives CASSLALGPDTTYEQYF.

This clone was observed many times. V usage is TRBV4-1 and J usage is TRBJ1-2, with 8 bases lining up with TRBD1. Germline CDR1 reads MGHRA; CDR2 reads YSYEKL. V shed 3 bases, J shed 2 bases, and the junction held 8 bases outside the gene matches. The CDR3 consists of 16 residues. DNA of the CDR3: TGCGCCAGCAGCCATGCCCCCGGACAGGGAAACTATGGCTACACCTTC. Its protein is CASSHAPGQGNYGYTF.

This clone was seen many times. V is TRBV29-1 and J is TRBJ2-6; 8 nucleotides align to TRBD1. The germline V gene has CDR1 SQVTM and CDR2 ANQGSEA. The CDR3 contains 14 residues. V dropped 6 bases and J dropped 2; count of bases not matched to a gene: 3. The CDR3 is CSVRQGTGANVLTF. For the CDR3, the DNA is TGCAGCGTACGACAGGGGACTGGGGCCAACGTCCTGACTTTC.